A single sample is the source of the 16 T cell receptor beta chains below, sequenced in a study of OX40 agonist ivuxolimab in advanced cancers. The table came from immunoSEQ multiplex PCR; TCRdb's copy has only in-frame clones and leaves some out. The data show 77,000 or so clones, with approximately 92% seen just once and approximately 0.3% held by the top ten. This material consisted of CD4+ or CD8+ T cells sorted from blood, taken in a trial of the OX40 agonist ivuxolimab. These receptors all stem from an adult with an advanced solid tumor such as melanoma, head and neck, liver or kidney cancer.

The CDR3 sequence is CASTRTVQETQYF. In DNA, the CDR3 is TGTGCCAGCACTAGGACGGTCCAAGAGACCCAGTACTTC. This chain uses TRBV6-5 with TRBJ2-5; D unclear. The V and J ends lost 7 bases and 1 base respectively, with 10 bases between them. CDR3 length: 13 residues. Germline CDR1 is MNHEY and CDR2 is SVGAGI.

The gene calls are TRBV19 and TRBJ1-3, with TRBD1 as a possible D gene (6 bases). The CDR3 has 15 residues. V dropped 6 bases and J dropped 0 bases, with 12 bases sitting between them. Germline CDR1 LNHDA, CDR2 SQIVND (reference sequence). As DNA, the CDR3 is TGTGCCAGTAGCCGAGGGGGGAACTCTGGAAACACCATATATTTT. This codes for CASSRGGNSGNTIYF.

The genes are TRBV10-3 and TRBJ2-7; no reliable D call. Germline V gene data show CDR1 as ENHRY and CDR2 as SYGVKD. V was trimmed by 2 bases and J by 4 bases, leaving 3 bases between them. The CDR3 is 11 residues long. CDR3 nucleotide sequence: TGTGCCATCAGTGAGCAGTACGAGCAGTACTTC. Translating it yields CAISEQYEQYF.

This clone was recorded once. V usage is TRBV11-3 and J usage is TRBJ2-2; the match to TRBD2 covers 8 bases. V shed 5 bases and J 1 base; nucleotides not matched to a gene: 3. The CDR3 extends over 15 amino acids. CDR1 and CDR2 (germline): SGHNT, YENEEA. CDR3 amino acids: CASSLAGLNTGELFF. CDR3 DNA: TGTGCCAGCAGCCTAGCGGGTCTGAACACCGGGGAGCTGTTTTTT.

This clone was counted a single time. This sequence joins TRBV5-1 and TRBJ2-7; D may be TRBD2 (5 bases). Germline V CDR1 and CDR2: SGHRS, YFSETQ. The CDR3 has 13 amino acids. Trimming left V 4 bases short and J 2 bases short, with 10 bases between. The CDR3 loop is CASSAGPTYEQYF. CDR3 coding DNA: TGCGCCAGCAGCGCGGGCCCTACCTACGAGCAGTACTTC.

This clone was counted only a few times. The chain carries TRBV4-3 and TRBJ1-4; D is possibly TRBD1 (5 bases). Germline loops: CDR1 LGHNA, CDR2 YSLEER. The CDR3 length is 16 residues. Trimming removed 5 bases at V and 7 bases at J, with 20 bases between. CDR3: CASSDSQAQSGEKLFF. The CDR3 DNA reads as TGCGCCAGCAGCGACAGTCAGGCACAGAGCGGTGAAAAACTGTTTTTT.

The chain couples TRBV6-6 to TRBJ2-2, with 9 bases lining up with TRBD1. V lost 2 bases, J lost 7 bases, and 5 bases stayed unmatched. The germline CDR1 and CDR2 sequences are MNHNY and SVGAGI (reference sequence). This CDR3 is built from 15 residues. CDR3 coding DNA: TGTGCCAGCAGTTACCTGGGACAGGGTGGCGGGGAGCTGTTTTTT. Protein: CASSYLGQGGGELFF.

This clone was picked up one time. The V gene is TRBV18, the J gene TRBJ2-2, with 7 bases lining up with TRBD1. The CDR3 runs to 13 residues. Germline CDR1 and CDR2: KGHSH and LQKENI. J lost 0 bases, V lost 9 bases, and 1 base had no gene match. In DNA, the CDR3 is TGTGCCAGTGGGACAGCGAACACCGGGGAGCTGTTTTTT. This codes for CASGTANTGELFF.

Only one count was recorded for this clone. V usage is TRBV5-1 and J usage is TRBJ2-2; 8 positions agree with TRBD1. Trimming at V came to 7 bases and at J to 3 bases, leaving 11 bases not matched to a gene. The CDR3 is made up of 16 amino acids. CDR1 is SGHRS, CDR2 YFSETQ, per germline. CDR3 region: CASGDQGARDTGELFF. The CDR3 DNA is TGCGCCAGCGGCGACCAGGGGGCGCGGGACACCGGGGAGCTGTTTTTT.

The CDR3 bases are TGTGCCAGCAGCGTAGGTAATAGCGGGGGGGCCCTAGATACGCAGTATTTT. It specifies CASSVGNSGGALDTQYF. The rearrangement joins TRBV9 to TRBJ2-3; 11 bases fit TRBD2. After removal of 0 bases from V and 5 bases from J, the junction contained 8 bases not matched to a gene. The CDR3 spans 17 residues. Germline V gene data show CDR1 as SGDLS and CDR2 as YYNGEE.

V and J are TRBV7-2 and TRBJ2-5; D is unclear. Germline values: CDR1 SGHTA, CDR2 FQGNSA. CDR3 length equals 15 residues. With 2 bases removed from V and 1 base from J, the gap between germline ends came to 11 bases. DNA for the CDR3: TGTGCCAGCAGCTTATTTTCTAGGTCCCAAGAGACCCAGTACTTC. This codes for CASSLFSRSQETQYF.

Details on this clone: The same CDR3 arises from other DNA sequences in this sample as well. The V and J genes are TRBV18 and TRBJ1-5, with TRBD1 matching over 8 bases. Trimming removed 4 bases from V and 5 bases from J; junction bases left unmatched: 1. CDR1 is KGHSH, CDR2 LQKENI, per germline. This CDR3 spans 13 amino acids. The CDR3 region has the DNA TGTGCCAGCTCACTGGACAGGGATCAGCCCCAGCATTTT. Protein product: CASSLDRDQPQHF.

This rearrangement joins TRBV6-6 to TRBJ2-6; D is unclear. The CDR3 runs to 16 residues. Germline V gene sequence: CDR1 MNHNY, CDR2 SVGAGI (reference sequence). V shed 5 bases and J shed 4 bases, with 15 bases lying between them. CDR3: CASSPHTGEGANVLTF. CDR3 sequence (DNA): TGTGCCAGCAGTCCACACACTGGAGAGGGGGCCAACGTCCTGACTTTC.

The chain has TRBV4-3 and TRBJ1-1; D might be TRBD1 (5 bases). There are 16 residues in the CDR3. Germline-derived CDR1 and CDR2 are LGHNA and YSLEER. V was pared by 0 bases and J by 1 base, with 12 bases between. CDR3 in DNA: TGCGCCAGCAGCCAAGATCTGGGGGTCTGGAACACTGAAGCTTTCTTT. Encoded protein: CASSQDLGVWNTEAFF.

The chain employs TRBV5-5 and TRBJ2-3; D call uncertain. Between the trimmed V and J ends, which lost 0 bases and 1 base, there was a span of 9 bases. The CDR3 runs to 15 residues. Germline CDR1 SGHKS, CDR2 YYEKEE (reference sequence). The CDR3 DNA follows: TGTGCCAGCAGCTTGGACGTCTGGGGCACAGATACGCAGTATTTT. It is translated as CASSLDVWGTDTQYF.

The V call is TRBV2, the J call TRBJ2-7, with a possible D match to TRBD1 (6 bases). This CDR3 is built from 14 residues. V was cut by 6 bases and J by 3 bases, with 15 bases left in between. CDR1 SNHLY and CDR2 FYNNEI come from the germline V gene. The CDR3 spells CASRYSTGSYEQYF. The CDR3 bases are TGTGCCAGCAGGTACAGTACAGGGAGCTACGAGCAGTACTTC.